A single sample gave rise to the 12 T cell receptor beta chains below, sequenced in a study of cytomegalovirus exposure and HLA in healthy donors. Vbeta (60) and Jbeta (13) primers were used in the PCR. Clones were read by immunoSEQ multiplex PCR, and TCRdb kept only the in-frame ones, dropping some. There are 110,000 to 150,000 clones in the sample; roughly four fifths occur only once, and around 1.5% lies in the top ten. Material: PBMCs. All receptors come from a female donor in good health and CMV-seronegative.

Worth noting for this clone: Other DNA sequences in the sample encode the same CDR3. J is TRBJ1-5 and V is TRBV6-5; 8 bases match TRBD1. The CDR3 is 15 residues long. Germline-derived CDR1 and CDR2 are MNHEY and SVGAGI. J gave up 3 bases and V 2 bases, and 3 bases lay outside the gene matches. The CDR3 is CASSYAGGSNQPQHF. In DNA, the CDR3 is TGTGCCAGCAGTTACGCAGGGGGCTCCAATCAGCCCCAGCATTTT.

J is TRBJ1-1 and V is TRBV29-1; TRBD1 matches 9 bases. J gave up 5 bases and V 6 bases, and 10 bases lay outside the gene matches. The V gene's germline CDR1 is SQVTM and CDR2 ANQGSEA. CDR3 length equals 14 residues. The CDR3 sequence: CSVVQGAIDTEAFF. Here the CDR3 DNA reads TGCAGCGTGGTACAGGGGGCTATTGATACTGAAGCTTTCTTT.

The chain has TRBV29-1 and TRBJ2-4, with a tentative D call TRBD1 (6 bases). The CDR3 is made up of 11 amino acids. The V gene lost 3 bases and the J gene lost 6 bases, with 6 bases spanning the gap. CDR1 SQVTM and CDR2 ANQGSEA come from the germline V gene. The CDR3 DNA reads as TGCAGCGTTGACAGGGGAAACATTCAGTACTTC. Its protein is CSVDRGNIQYF. Supplemented by reference TRBV29-1 and TRBJ2-4, the full variable domain reads SAVISQKPSRDICQRGTSLTIQCQVDSQVTMMFWYRQQPGQSLTLIATANQGSEATYESGFVIDKFPISRPNLTFSTLTVSNMSPEDSSIYLCSVDRGNIQYFGAGTRLSVL.

This clone was found a few times. The chain carries TRBV7-3 and TRBJ1-1; 9 nucleotides align to TRBD1. This CDR3 has 16 residues. Germline CDR1 and CDR2: SGHTA and FQGTGA. Losses at the gene ends were 4 bases for V and 3 bases for J; bases not matched to a gene: 9. The CDR3 coding sequence is TGTGCCAGCAGCTCTACAGCCGGGACAGGGCACACTGAAGCTTTCTTT. Residues: CASSSTAGTGHTEAFF.

This clone came up a few times. The chain has TRBV5-1 and TRBJ2-2; 7 bases agree with TRBD1. CDR3 length: 17 residues. Germline assignment: CDR1 SGHRS and CDR2 YFSETQ. V was pared by 4 bases and J by 5 bases, with 14 bases of the junction left unmatched. The CDR3 loop is CASSRSPGQRPTGELFF. DNA of the CDR3: TGCGCCAGCAGCAGATCCCCGGGACAGAGACCTACCGGGGAGCTGTTTTTT.

This chain links TRBV10-1 with TRBJ2-7; 11 positions agree with TRBD2. Trimming took 5 bases from V and 2 from J; bases not matched to a gene: 5. Germline V CDR1 and CDR2: WNHNN, SYGVQD (reference sequence). CDR3 length: 15 residues. The CDR3 sequence: CASSPGTSGTYEQYF. The CDR3 DNA reads TGCGCCAGCAGTCCTGGGACTAGCGGAACCTACGAGCAGTACTTC.

The gene calls are TRBV6-4 and TRBJ1-6, with a tentative D call TRBD1 (6 bases). CDR1 and CDR2 from the germline V gene are MRHNA and SNTAGT. The CDR3 sequence is 15 residues long. Trimming shortened V by 6 bases and J by 5 bases, and 14 bases separated the two germline ends. The CDR3 reads CASSPGAGDNSPLHF. In nucleotides, the CDR3 is TGTGCCAGCAGCCCCGGGGCAGGGGATAATTCACCCCTCCACTTT.

This chain uses TRBV29-1 with TRBJ2-5, with D perhaps TRBD2 (5 bases). V shed 4 bases and J shed 5 bases, with 14 bases lying between them. In germline, CDR1 is SQVTM, CDR2 ANQGSEA. The CDR3 contains 13 residues. CDR3 sequence reads: CSVARTPRETQYF. CDR3 in DNA: TGCAGCGTTGCTAGGACTCCTCGGGAGACCCAGTACTTC. Combining the CDR3 with reference TRBV29-1 and TRBJ2-5 gives the whole variable domain SAVISQKPSRDICQRGTSLTIQCQVDSQVTMMFWYRQQPGQSLTLIATANQGSEATYESGFVIDKFPISRPNLTFSTLTVSNMSPEDSSIYLCSVARTPRETQYFGPGTRLLVL.

This clone was counted only a few times. The V gene is TRBV10-3, the J gene TRBJ1-1; 7 bases are shared with TRBD1. In germline, CDR1 is ENHRY, CDR2 SYGVKD. The CDR3 runs to 17 residues. The V gene end was trimmed by 4 bases and the J gene end by 1 base; junction bases not matched to a gene: 12. The CDR3 DNA sequence: TGTGCCATCAGTGGGGGATATTCGGGGACAGCGAACACTGAAGCTTTCTTT. Translated: CAISGGYSGTANTEAFF.

This rearrangement joins TRBV7-9 to TRBJ1-2; TRBD1 matches 7 bases. The V and J ends lost 4 bases and 2 bases, in that order; junction bases with no gene match: 13. The V gene's germline CDR1 is SEHNR and CDR2 FQNEAQ (reference sequence). The CDR3 extends over 17 amino acids. DNA of the CDR3: TGTGCCAGCAGCTCGGTTGCGAGGGGGCACACGAACTATGGCTACACCTTC. It is translated as CASSSVARGHTNYGYTF.

V is TRBV6-5 and J is TRBJ2-7, with 7 nucleotides matching TRBD1. CDR3 length: 15 residues. V shed 6 bases, J shed 0 bases, and the junction held 8 bases outside the gene matches. The V gene's germline CDR1 is MNHEY and CDR2 SVGAGI. The CDR3, as DNA: TGTGCCAGCAGCTATGGGACAGCGAGCTCCTACGAGCAGTACTTC. The encoded protein is CASSYGTASSYEQYF.

In regard to this clone: One junction end does not reproduce the germline sequence, and a read error may be involved. The chain employs TRBV7-9 and TRBJ1-5; 12 nucleotides match TRBD1. Per germline, CDR1 SEHNR and CDR2 FQNEAQ (reference sequence). The CDR3 is 17 amino acids. The CDR3 loop reads CSSSSGTGGSGNQPQHF. CDR3 bases: TGTTCCAGCAGCTCGGGGACAGGGGGCTCTGGCAATCAGCCCCAGCATTTT.